What follows are 8 T cell receptor beta chains derived from one specimen sequenced in a study of identical twins. TCRdb reprocessed the 5' RACE reads with MiXCR, giving one entry per CDR3 protein. Of 450,000 or so distinct CDR3 sequences listed, approximately 14% are singletons. A further study also used this sample, focusing on yellow fever vaccine responses in identical twins.

The sequenced sample consisted of CD4+ T cells sorted from blood. Receptors originate from a woman younger than 35 in good health.

This chain uses TRBV30 with TRBJ2-4; TRBD2 matches 9 bases. In germline, CDR1 is GTSNPN, CDR2 SVGIG (reference sequence). The J segment lost 1 base and the V segment lost 0 bases, leaving 10 bases of the junction unmatched. This CDR3 has 18 amino acids. The CDR3 is CAWSVGSGGLGAKNIQYF. For the CDR3, the DNA is TGTGCCTGGAGTGTCGGTAGCGGGGGCCTCGGGGCCAAAAACATTCAGTACTTC.

This clonotype has only a few counts. The CDR3 spells CSASRTSGSADTQYF. CDR3 nucleotides: TGCAGTGCTAGCCGGACTAGCGGGAGTGCGGATACGCAGTATTTT. V and J are TRBV20-1 and TRBJ2-3; TRBD2 agrees at 13 bases. CDR1 and CDR2 (germline): DFQATT, SNEGSKA (reference sequence). This CDR3 spans 15 amino acids. V gave up 3 bases and J gave up 6 bases; unmatched junction bases: 6.

The chain links TRBV12-3 or TRBV12-4 to TRBJ1-1; D is ambiguous. The V end lost 3 bases, the J end lost 5 bases, and 7 bases lay between the germline ends. The CDR3 extends over 12 amino acids. CDR3 sequence: CASSFQKTEAFF. The CDR3 DNA follows: TGTGCCAGCAGTTTCCAGAAAACTGAAGCTTTCTTT.

This clonotype showed up many times. The gene calls are TRBV11-2 and TRBJ2-1; D call uncertain. V lost 2 bases and J lost 0, with 5 bases in between. The CDR3 length is 14 residues. Germline lookup yields CDR1 SGHAT and CDR2 FQNNGV. The chain's CDR3 is CASSLQSSYNEQFF. CDR3 sequence (DNA): TGTGCCAGCAGCTTACAAAGCTCCTACAATGAGCAGTTCTTC.

Only a few counts were recorded for this clonotype. The chain couples TRBV5-6 to TRBJ2-7, with 11 bases fitting TRBD1. Looked up from germline, CDR1 is SGHDT and CDR2 is YYEEEE. The CDR3 has 14 residues. J was trimmed by 4 bases and V by 2 bases; bases with no gene match: 2. The CDR3 nucleotides are TGTGCCAGCAGCTTTTGGGACAGGGGGTACGAGCAGTACTTC. Encoded protein: CASSFWDRGYEQYF.

This clonotype appeared a few times. The CDR3 region has the DNA TGCAGTGCTGACGCCGGGACAGTTTTCACCTACGAGCAGTACTTC. Its translation: CSADAGTVFTYEQYF. The chain carries TRBV20-1 and TRBJ2-7; 7 bases fit TRBD1. V gave up 5 bases and J gave up 2 bases; unmatched junction bases: 12. This CDR3 has 15 amino acids. Germline lookup yields CDR1 DFQATT and CDR2 SNEGSKA (reference sequence).

The chain uses TRBV6-4 and TRBJ2-1; the D is unclear. V was clipped by 4 bases and J by 8 bases, with 12 bases between them. From germline, CDR1 is MRHNA and CDR2 SNTAGT. CDR3 length: 13 amino acids. The CDR3 reads CASSALFGYEQFF. CDR3 in DNA: TGTGCCAGCAGTGCCCTTTTTGGGTATGAGCAGTTCTTC.

The chain recombines TRBV6-1 with TRBJ2-1; D is uncertain. The germline CDR1 and CDR2 sequences are MNHNS and SASEGT. This CDR3 has 14 residues. Trimming took 2 bases from V and 9 from J, leaving 14 bases between them. CDR3 amino acids: CASSENLSVGEQFF. The CDR3 DNA sequence: TGTGCCAGCAGTGAAAATTTGAGTGTCGGTGAGCAGTTCTTC.